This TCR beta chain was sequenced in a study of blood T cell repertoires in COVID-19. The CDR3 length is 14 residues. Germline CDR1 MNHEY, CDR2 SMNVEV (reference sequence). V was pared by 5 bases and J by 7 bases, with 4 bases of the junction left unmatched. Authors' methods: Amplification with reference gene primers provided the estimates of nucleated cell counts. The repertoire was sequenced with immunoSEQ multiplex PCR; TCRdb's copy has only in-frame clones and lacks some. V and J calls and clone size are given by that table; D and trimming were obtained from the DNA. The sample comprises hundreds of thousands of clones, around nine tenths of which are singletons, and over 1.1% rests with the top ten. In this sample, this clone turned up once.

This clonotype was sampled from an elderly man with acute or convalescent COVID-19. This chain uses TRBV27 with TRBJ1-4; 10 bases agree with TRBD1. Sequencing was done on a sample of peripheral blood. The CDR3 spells CASSRQGAGEKLFF. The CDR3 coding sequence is TGTGCCAGCAGTAGACAGGGGGCTGGTGAAAAACTGTTTTTT.